These 2 T cell receptor beta chains were all obtained from the same sample, sequenced in a study of cytomegalovirus exposure and HLA in healthy donors. PCR was performed using 60 Vbeta and 13 Jbeta primers. Assay used: immunoSEQ multiplex PCR; TCRdb lists only in-frame clones, some missing. The sample has some 130,000 clones, around 81% seen once. Material for sequencing was PBMCs. These TCRs come from a man younger than 30 in good health and CMV-seronegative.

The gene calls are TRBV7-2 and TRBJ1-5, with unresolved D. CDR3 length: 15 residues. Between the trimmed V and J ends, which lost 5 bases and 4 bases, there was a span of 15 bases. Looked up from germline, CDR1 is SGHTA and CDR2 is FQGNSA. The CDR3 nucleotides are TGTGCCAGCAGCCAGGTAAAGGTACATAATCAGCCCCAGCATTTT. Protein product: CASSQVKVHNQPQHF. Full variable domain (missing parts from reference TRBV7-2 and TRBJ1-5): GAGVSQSPSNKVTEKGKDVELRCDPISGHTALYWYRQSLGQGLEFLIYFQGNSAPDKSGLPSDRFSAERTGGSVSTLTIQRTQQEDSAVYLCASSQVKVHNQPQHFGDGTRLSIL.

This chain's CDR3 is CAIRGHGDTEAFF. The DNA of the CDR3 is TGTGCCATCAGGGGACATGGCGACACTGAAGCTTTCTTT. The J gene is TRBJ1-1, the V gene TRBV10-3; TRBD1 is a possible D gene (6 bases). The ends were cut back, 6 bases at V and 3 bases at J, with 11 bases in the middle. The CDR3 has 13 amino acids. Germline V gives CDR1 ENHRY, CDR2 SYGVKD.